This T cell receptor beta chain stems from a study of T cell changes during pregnancy in multiple sclerosis. Method: immunoSEQ multiplex PCR; TCRdb's copy keeps in-frame clones and lacks some. The table includes 98,000 or so clones, roughly 92% detected once. The germline V gene has CDR1 WSHSY and CDR2 SAAADI. The V and J ends lost 6 bases and 4 bases respectively, with 6 bases between them. This CDR3 spans 11 amino acids. The chain joins TRBV10-2 to TRBJ1-1; D might be TRBD1 (6 bases). The source material was peripheral blood, sampled after pregnancy. This sequence was found in a female donor with multiple sclerosis, enrolled in a pregnancy study. The CDR3, as DNA: TGCGCCAGCAGAGGGGGCACTGAAGCTTTCTTT. Its translation is CASRGGTEAFF.